This TCR beta chain originates from a study of technical replicates of blood from a handful of donors (dated by TCRdb to about 2017). This clone showed up just once. Its cognate antigen has yet to be identified. There are no base qualities to consult, and no much larger clone falls within one base. Receptors were amplified or captured by the immunoSEQ multiplex PCR assay. The table comes from immuneACCESS by way of TCRdb, which keeps in-frame sequences with V and J called. Part of the clones is missing from these tables; in studies checked, under half for an unresolved V gene and the rest for unknown reasons. The table for this sample lists about 97,000 clones; around 96% of them were counted only once. The ten top clones hold more than 0.3% of the sample. In the germline V gene (reference sequence), CDR1 corresponds to LNHDA and CDR2 to SQIVND. The CDR3 starts with the cysteine, ends with the phenylalanine, and has 15 residues. Only CDR3 DNA is held: 45 bases, read in frame from base 1. The germline ends are 14 bases apart after V is trimmed by 8 bases and J by 0 bases.

The rearranged segments are TRBV19 and TRBJ1-5; a tentative D call is TRBD1 (5 bases match). The receptor comes from a human donor in good health. Specimen: T cells isolated from PBMCs. Here is the DNA: TGTGCCAGTCAGCAGGGCCCTTATAGCAATCAGCCCCAGCATTTT. It specifies CASQQGPYSNQPQHF.